This T cell receptor beta chain was captured by sequencing in a study of T cells in Graves' hyperthyroidism and ophthalmopathy. General study results and limits: Most clonotypes expanded in thyroid above 0.001 were likewise present in blood.

Investigators excluded patients with uncontrolled infection, other autoimmune disease, pregnancy or lactation. PBMCs were obtained from 9.5 to 10 ml fresh peripheral blood. RNA transcripts provided the source from which TCR beta CDR3 regions were amplified. The primer set for the first-round RT-PCR of the TCR CDR3 was HTBI. TCRdb fed the multiplex PCR reads into MiXCR, producing one record per CDR3 protein. The repertoire holds around 400,000 distinct CDR3 sequences, with roughly 14% as singletons. Trimming stripped 3 bases from V and 2 bases from J, with 10 bases between. This CDR3 is 15 amino acids long. CDR1 is LNHNV, CDR2 YYDKDF, per germline (reference sequence). As to this clonotype: The antigen is not known.

The TCR comes from a woman younger than 35 with Graves' hyperthyroidism that later progressed to Graves' ophthalmopathy. The source material was blood. The rearrangement uses TRBV15 and TRBJ2-2, with D tentatively TRBD2 (6 bases). CDR3: CATSRYSGNTGELFF. Written as DNA, the CDR3 is TGTGCCACCAGCAGGTATAGCGGAAACACCGGGGAGCTGTTTTTT. Filled out from reference TRBV15 and TRBJ2-2, the complete variable domain reads DAMVIQNPRYQVTQFGKPVTLSCSQTLNHNVMYWYQQKSSQAPKLLFHYYDKDFNNEADTPDNFQSRRPNTSFCFLDIRSPGLGDTAMYLCATSRYSGNTGELFFGEGSRLTVL.